The sequence of this T cell receptor (beta chain) was determined in a study of blood T cell repertoires in COVID-19. Study overall: In each case, the material was cDNA or gDNA derived from T cells, B-cell-depleted T cells, or PBMCs.

Libraries were prepared by immunoSEQ multiplex PCR; TCRdb keeps only in-frame clonotypes and omits some of them. The sample contains roughly 150,000 clones, about 85% of which appear only once. Germline V lookup: CDR1 SGHAT, CDR2 FQNNGV. The length of the CDR3 is 16 residues. The V segment lost 7 bases and the J segment 0 bases; nucleotides outside the gene matches: 8. The J gene is TRBJ1-4, the V gene TRBV11-2, with 7 bases matching TRBD1. The sequence was obtained from a woman in her forties or fifties with COVID-19, enrolled during active disease. Sequences were obtained from peripheral blood. The CDR3 bases are TGTGCCAGCAACTTCAGGGGGACCTCAACTAATGAAAAACTGTTTTTT. Translating it yields CASNFRGTSTNEKLFF.